Listed below are T cell receptor beta chains from one sample, sequenced in a study of T cell responses to AZD1222 COVID-19 vaccine. Libraries were prepared by immunoSEQ multiplex PCR; TCRdb keeps only in-frame clonotypes and omits some of them. Of tens of thousands of clones listed, 87% are singletons. Sequencing was performed on peripheral blood, taken 28 days after the second AZD1222 dose. All receptors derive from an adult who received the AZD1222 COVID-19 vaccine. CDR3s include the opening cysteine and the closing phenylalanine or tryptophan. The order of the fields is clone size, D gene, J gene, V gene, CDR3 protein, CDR3 DNA. D genes are given only for firm matches. Not every row has a clone size; where given, it reads once, few, many or a size class.

>-|TRBD1|TRBJ2-2|TRBV10-3
CAISEADRGPGELFF
TGTGCCATCAGTGAAGCGGACAGGGGGCCCGGGGAGCTGTTTTTT
>-|-|TRBJ1-2|TRBV12-2
CASRLGQGLVYTF
TGTGCAAGTCGCTTGGGACAGGGGCTGGTTTACACCTTC
>-|-|TRBJ2-6|TRBV6-1
CASSGGQAFSGANVLTF
TGTGCCAGCAGTGGGGGACAAGCCTTCTCTGGGGCCAACGTCCTGACTTTC
>once|-|TRBJ2-3|TRBV21-1
CASSKRKRGTGDTQYF
TGTGCCAGCAGCAAACGCAAGCGGGGGACCGGGGATACGCAGTATTTT
>-|-|TRBJ1-2|TRBV29-1
CSAVNRAIPPYGYTF
TGCAGCGCCGTAAACCGGGCCATCCCCCCCTATGGCTACACCTTC
>few|-|TRBJ1-2|TRBV9
CASSVERERGYTF
TGTGCCAGCAGCGTAGAAAGGGAGCGGGGCTACACCTTC
>-|-|TRBJ2-7|TRBV7-2
CASSSSGEQYF
TGTGCCAGCAGCTCCTCAGGGGAGCAGTACTTC
>-|-|TRBJ1-3|TRBV2
CASSSRGPSGNTIYF
TGTGCCAGCAGTTCCAGGGGTCCTTCTGGAAACACCATATATTTT
>-|TRBD2|TRBJ2-1|TRBV18
CASSVPGTSGAQQQFF
TGTGCCAGCTCAGTTCCGGGGACTAGCGGGGCCCAGCAGCAGTTCTTC
>-|-|TRBJ2-5|TRBV30
CAWSQGIQETQYF
TGTGCCTGGAGTCAGGGGATCCAAGAGACCCAGTACTTC
>-|TRBD1|TRBJ2-2|TRBV6-2/TRBV6-3
CASSLTGGSGELFF
TGTGCCAGCAGTTTGACAGGGGGCTCCGGGGAGCTGTTTTTT
>-|-|TRBJ2-5|TRBV29-1
CSVDSGGVETQYF
TGCAGCGTTGATAGCGGCGGTGTCGAGACCCAGTACTTC
>once|-|TRBJ1-2|TRBV2
CASTKSGGASYYGYTF
TGTGCCAGCACAAAAAGTGGGGGGGCGTCTTACTATGGCTACACCTTC
>-|-|TRBJ2-1|TRBV7-8
CASSRTPEQFF
TGTGCCAGCAGCCGGACACCTGAGCAGTTCTTC
>-|-|TRBJ2-1|TRBV6-2/TRBV6-3
CASSHPSGVGEQFF
TGTGCCAGCAGCCATCCCTCAGGGGTAGGAGAGCAGTTCTTC
>-|-|TRBJ1-2|TRBV19
CASSGGGPYTF
TGTGCCAGTAGTGGGGGTGGTCCCTACACCTTC
>-|TRBD2|TRBJ2-3|TRBV5-1
CASSSGTPLDTQYF
TGCGCCAGCAGCAGCGGGACCCCGCTAGATACGCAGTATTTT
>once|TRBD2|TRBJ2-5|TRBV5-4
CASSRRAGGGQETQYF
TGTGCCAGCAGCCGGCGGGCCGGGGGGGGTCAAGAGACCCAGTACTTC
>-|TRBD2|TRBJ2-3|TRBV5-6
CASSWTSGGADTQYF
TGTGCCAGCAGCTGGACTAGCGGGGGGGCAGATACGCAGTATTTT
>once|-|TRBJ2-7|TRBV3-1/TRBV3-2
CASSHSGTREQYF
TGTGCCAGCAGCCATAGCGGTACGAGGGAGCAGTACTTC
>few|TRBD2|TRBJ2-1|TRBV7-9
CASSFPLSGSSYNEQFF
TGTGCCAGCAGCTTTCCCCTTAGCGGGAGCTCCTACAATGAGCAGTTCTTC
>few|-|TRBJ1-2|TRBV5-8
CASSFGQGYTF
TGTGCCAGCAGCTTTGGACAGGGCTACACCTTC
>-|-|TRBJ1-1|TRBV18
CASSPTGSNMNTEAFF
TGTGCCAGCTCACCAACCGGGTCGAACATGAACACTGAAGCTTTCTTT
>-|-|TRBJ2-3|TRBV6-5
CASSPVGTDTQYF
TGTGCCAGCAGTCCGGTGGGCACAGATACGCAGTATTTT
>-|-|TRBJ1-1|TRBV30
CAWSRGATEAFF
TGTGCCTGGAGTCGGGGGGCGACTGAAGCTTTCTTT
>-|-|TRBJ1-2|TRBV9
CASSVETWNYGYTF
TGTGCCAGCAGCGTCGAAACATGGAACTATGGCTACACCTTC
>-|-|TRBJ1-4|TRBV7-2
CASSAFGGGTLNEKLFF
TGTGCCAGCAGCGCATTCGGTGGTGGGACTCTTAATGAAAAACTGTTTTTT
>-|TRBD1|TRBJ1-2|TRBV6-4
CASEKLWDRVNYGYTF
TGTGCCAGCGAGAAACTCTGGGACAGGGTTAACTATGGCTACACCTTC
>-|-|TRBJ1-1|TRBV11-2
CASSLEGDTEAFF
TGTGCCAGCAGCTTAGAAGGAGACACTGAAGCTTTCTTT
>-|-|TRBJ2-5|TRBV7-3
CASSLMAGQETQYF
TGTGCCAGCAGCTTAATGGCAGGTCAAGAGACCCAGTACTTC
>-|-|TRBJ2-7|TRBV4-3
CASSSQSGFSYEQYF
TGCGCCAGCAGCTCCCAAAGTGGATTTTCCTACGAGCAGTACTTC
>-|TRBD2|TRBJ2-5|TRBV4-1
CASSQGGGGRGETQYF
TGCGCCAGCAGCCAAGGGGGCGGGGGGCGCGGGGAGACCCAGTACTTC
>-|-|TRBJ2-3|TRBV10-3
CAISESKTPQGYTDTQYF
TGTGCCATCAGTGAATCGAAGACTCCGCAGGGGTACACAGATACGCAGTATTTT
>-|TRBD1|TRBJ2-5|TRBV25-1
CASREYRGRETQYF
TGTGCCAGCAGAGAATACAGGGGGCGCGAGACCCAGTACTTC
>-|-|TRBJ2-5|TRBV5-1
CASSLRGWQETQYF
TGCGCCAGCAGCCTCAGGGGTTGGCAAGAGACCCAGTACTTC
>once|-|TRBJ2-7|TRBV29-1
CSVEGVQGSYEQYF
TGCAGCGTTGAAGGGGTTCAGGGGTCCTACGAGCAGTACTTC
>once|-|TRBJ1-2|TRBV12-3/TRBV12-4
CASSLGYGYTF
TGTGCCAGCAGCCTCGGCTATGGCTACACCTTC
>-|-|TRBJ2-7|TRBV5-6
CASSPGGVYEQYF
TGTGCCAGCAGCCCGGGTGGGGTATACGAGCAGTACTTC
>-|-|TRBJ1-6|TRBV5-1
CASHRAPSSSPLHF
TGCGCCAGCCATAGGGCCCCATCCAGTTCACCCCTCCACTTT
>-|TRBD1|TRBJ1-2|TRBV9
CASSLRDRDGYTF
TGTGCCAGCAGCCTCCGGGACAGGGACGGCTACACCTTC
>-|TRBD2|TRBJ2-1|TRBV24-1
CATSGVGEGNEQFF
TGTGCCACCAGTGGCGTAGGGGAGGGCAATGAGCAGTTCTTC
>-|-|TRBJ2-7|TRBV28
CASSFSGHSYEQYF
TGTGCCAGCAGTTTTTCAGGCCACTCCTACGAGCAGTACTTC
>-|-|TRBJ1-2|TRBV6-5
CASCYRPYYGYTF
TGTGCCAGCTGCTACAGGCCTTACTATGGCTACACCTTC
>-|-|TRBJ1-1|TRBV15
CATSSQNFEAFF
TGTGCCACCAGCAGTCAGAATTTCGAAGCTTTCTTT